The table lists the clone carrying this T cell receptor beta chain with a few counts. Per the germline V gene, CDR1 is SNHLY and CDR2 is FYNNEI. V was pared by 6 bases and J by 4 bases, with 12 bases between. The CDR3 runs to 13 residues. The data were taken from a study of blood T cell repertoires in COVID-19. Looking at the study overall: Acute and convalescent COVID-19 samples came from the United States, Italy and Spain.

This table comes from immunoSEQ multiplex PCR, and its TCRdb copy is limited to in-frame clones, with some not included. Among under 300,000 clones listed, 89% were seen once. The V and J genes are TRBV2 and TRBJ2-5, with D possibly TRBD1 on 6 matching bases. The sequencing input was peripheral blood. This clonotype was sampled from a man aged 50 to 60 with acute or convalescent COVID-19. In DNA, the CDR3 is TGTGCCAGCAGAGACCAACAGGGAGAGACCCAGTACTTC. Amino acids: CASRDQQGETQYF.